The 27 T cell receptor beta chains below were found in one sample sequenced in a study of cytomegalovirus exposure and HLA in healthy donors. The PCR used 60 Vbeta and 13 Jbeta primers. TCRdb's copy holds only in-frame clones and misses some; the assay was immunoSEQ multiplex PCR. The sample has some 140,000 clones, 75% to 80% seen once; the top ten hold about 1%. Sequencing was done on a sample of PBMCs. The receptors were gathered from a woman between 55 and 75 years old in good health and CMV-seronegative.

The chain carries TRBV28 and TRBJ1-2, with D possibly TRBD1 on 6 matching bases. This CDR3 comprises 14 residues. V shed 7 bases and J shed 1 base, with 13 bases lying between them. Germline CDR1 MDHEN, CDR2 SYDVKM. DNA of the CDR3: TGTGCCAGCACCTTGGGGGCAAGTAACTATGGCTACACCTTC. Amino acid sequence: CASTLGASNYGYTF.

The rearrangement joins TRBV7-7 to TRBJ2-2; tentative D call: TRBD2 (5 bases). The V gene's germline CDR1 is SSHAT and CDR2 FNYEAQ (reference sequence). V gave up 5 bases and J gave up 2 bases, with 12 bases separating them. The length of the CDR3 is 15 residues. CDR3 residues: CASSPGGLNTGELFF. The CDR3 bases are TGTGCCAGCAGCCCAGGAGGCTTAAACACCGGGGAGCTGTTTTTT.

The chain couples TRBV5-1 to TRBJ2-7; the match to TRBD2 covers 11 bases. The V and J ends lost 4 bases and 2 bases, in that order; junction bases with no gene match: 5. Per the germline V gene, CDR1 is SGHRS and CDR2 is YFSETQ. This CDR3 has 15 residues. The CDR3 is CASSPSGGSTYEQYF. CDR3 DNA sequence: TGCGCCAGCAGCCCTAGCGGGGGGAGCACCTACGAGCAGTACTTC.

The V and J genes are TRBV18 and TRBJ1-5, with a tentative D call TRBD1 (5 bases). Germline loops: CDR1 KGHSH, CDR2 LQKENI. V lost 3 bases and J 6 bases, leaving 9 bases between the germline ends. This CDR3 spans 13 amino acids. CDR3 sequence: CASSPPGVQPQHF. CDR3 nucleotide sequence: TGTGCCAGCTCACCCCCGGGGGTTCAGCCCCAGCATTTT.

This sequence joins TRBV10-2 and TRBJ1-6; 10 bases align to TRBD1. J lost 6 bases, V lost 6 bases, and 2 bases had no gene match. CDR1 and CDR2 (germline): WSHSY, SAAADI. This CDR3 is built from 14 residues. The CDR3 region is CASSRDRGNSPLHF. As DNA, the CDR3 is TGCGCCAGCAGCCGGGACAGGGGTAATTCACCCCTCCACTTT.

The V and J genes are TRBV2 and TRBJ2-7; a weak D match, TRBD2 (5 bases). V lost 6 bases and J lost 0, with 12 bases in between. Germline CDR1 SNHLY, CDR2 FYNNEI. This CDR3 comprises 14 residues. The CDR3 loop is CASSPTIPSYEQYF. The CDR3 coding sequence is TGTGCCAGCAGCCCGACTATTCCCTCCTACGAGCAGTACTTC.

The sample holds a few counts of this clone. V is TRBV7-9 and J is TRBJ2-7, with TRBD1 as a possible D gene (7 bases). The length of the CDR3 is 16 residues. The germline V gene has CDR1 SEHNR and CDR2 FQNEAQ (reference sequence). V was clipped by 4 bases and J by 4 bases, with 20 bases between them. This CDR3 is CASSSARAGGPYEQYF. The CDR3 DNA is TGTGCCAGCAGCTCCGCTCGGGCAGGGGGGCCTTACGAGCAGTACTTC.

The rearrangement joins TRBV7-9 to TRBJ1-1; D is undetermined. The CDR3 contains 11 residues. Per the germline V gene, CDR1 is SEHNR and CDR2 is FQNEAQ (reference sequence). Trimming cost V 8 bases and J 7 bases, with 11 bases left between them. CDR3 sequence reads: CASVEVVEAFF. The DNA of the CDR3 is TGTGCCAGCGTAGAGGTGGTTGAAGCTTTCTTT.

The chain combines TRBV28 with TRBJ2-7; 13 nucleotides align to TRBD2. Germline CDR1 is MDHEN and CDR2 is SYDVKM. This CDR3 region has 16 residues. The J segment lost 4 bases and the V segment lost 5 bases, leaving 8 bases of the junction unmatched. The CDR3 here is CASSGRLAGGLYEQYF. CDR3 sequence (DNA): TGTGCCAGCAGTGGAAGACTAGCGGGAGGATTATACGAGCAGTACTTC.

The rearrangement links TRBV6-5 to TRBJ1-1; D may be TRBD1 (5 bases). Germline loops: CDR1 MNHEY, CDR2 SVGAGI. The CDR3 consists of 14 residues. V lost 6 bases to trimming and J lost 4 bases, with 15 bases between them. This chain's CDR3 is CASSPRWGSTEAFF. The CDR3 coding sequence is TGTGCCAGCAGCCCCCGTTGGGGCAGCACTGAAGCTTTCTTT.

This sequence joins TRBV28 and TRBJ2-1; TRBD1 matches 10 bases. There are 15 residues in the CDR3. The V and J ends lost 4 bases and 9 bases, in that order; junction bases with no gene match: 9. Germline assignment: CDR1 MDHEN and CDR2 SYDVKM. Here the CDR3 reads CASSYPGQGRGEQFF. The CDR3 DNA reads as TGTGCCAGCAGTTATCCGGGACAGGGGAGGGGTGAGCAGTTCTTC.

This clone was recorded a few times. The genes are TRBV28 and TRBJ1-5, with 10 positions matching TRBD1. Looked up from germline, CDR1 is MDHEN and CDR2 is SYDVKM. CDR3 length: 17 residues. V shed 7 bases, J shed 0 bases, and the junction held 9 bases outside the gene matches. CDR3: CASKLTGGSYSNQPQHF. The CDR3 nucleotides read TGTGCCAGCAAGTTGACAGGGGGCTCCTATAGCAATCAGCCCCAGCATTTT.

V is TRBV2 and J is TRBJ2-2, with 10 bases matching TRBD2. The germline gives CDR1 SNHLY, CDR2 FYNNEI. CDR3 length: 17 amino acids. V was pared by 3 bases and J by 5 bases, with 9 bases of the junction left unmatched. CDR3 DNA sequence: TGTGCCAGCAGTGATAGAGCGGGGGGGGCGCGAACCGGGGAGCTGTTTTTT. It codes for CASSDRAGGARTGELFF.

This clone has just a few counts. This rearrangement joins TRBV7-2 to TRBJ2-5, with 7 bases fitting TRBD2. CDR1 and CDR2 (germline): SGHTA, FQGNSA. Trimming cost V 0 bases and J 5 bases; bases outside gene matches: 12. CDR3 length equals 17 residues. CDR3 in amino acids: CASSLAGRAGLWETQYF. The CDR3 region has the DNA TGTGCCAGCAGCTTAGCGGGGCGAGCGGGACTATGGGAGACCCAGTACTTC.

The CDR3: CAWGGTGRSETQYF. The CDR3, as DNA: TGTGCCTGGGGCGGGACAGGGAGGTCAGAGACCCAGTACTTC. The V gene is TRBV30, the J gene TRBJ2-5; the match to TRBD1 covers 9 bases. The CDR3 extends over 14 amino acids. Germline CDR1 and CDR2: GTSNPN and SVGIG (reference sequence). J lost 4 bases, V lost 5 bases, and 8 bases had no gene match.

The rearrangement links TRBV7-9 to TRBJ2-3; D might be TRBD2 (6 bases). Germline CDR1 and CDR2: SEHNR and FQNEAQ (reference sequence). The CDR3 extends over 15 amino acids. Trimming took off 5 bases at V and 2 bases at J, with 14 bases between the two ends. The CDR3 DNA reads TGTGCCAGCAGCCCAAAGACTAGGCTCACAGATACGCAGTATTTT. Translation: CASSPKTRLTDTQYF.

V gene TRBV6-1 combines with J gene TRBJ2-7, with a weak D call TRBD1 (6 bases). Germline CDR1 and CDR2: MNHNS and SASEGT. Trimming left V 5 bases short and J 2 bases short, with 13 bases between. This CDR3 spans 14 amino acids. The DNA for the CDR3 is TGTGCCAGCAGTAAAATCGGACAGACCTACGAGCAGTACTTC. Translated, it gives CASSKIGQTYEQYF.

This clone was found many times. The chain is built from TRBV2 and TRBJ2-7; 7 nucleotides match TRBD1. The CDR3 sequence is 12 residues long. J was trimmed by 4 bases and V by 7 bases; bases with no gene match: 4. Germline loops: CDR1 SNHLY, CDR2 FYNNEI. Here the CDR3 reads CASKPGGYEQYF. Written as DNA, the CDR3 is TGTGCCAGCAAACCAGGGGGATACGAGCAGTACTTC.

This chain's CDR3 is CASSLEGTGGTEAFF. Written as DNA, the CDR3 is TGTGCCAGCAGCTTAGAGGGGACAGGGGGCACTGAAGCTTTCTTT. The chain has TRBV11-1 and TRBJ1-1; 11 bases match TRBD1. Trimming at V came to 1 base and at J to 4 bases, leaving 2 bases not matched to a gene. CDR1 is SGHAT and CDR2 is FQDESV in the germline V gene (reference sequence). This CDR3 has 15 amino acids.

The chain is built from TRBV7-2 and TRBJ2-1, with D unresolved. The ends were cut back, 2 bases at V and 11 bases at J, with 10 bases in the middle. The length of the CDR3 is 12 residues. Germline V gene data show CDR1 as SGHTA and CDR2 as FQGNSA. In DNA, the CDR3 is TGTGCCAGCAGCTTACAGGTTCGGCAGCAGTTCTTC. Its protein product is CASSLQVRQQFF. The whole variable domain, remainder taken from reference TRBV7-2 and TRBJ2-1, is GAGVSQSPSNKVTEKGKDVELRCDPISGHTALYWYRQSLGQGLEFLIYFQGNSAPDKSGLPSDRFSAERTGGSVSTLTIQRTQQEDSAVYLCASSLQVRQQFFGPGTRLTVL.

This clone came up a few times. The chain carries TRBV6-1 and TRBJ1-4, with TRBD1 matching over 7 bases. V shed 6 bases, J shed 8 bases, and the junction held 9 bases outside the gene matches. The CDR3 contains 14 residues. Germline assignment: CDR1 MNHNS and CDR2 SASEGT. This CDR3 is CASRRTGGGEKLFF. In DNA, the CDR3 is TGTGCCAGCAGACGGACAGGCGGTGGAGAAAAACTGTTTTTT.

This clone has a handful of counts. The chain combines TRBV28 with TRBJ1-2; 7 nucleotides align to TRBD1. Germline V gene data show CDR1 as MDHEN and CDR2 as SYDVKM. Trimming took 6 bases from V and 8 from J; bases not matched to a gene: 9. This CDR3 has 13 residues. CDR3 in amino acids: CASRKTGVSGYTF. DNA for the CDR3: TGTGCCAGCAGGAAAACAGGGGTGAGCGGCTACACCTTC.

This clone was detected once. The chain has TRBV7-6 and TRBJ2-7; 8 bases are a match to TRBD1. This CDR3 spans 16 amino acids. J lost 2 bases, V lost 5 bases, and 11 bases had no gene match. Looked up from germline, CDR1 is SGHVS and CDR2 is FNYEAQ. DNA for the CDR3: TGTGCCAGCAGCCCAAGAGGGGGACAGGACGCCTACGAGCAGTACTTC. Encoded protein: CASSPRGGQDAYEQYF.

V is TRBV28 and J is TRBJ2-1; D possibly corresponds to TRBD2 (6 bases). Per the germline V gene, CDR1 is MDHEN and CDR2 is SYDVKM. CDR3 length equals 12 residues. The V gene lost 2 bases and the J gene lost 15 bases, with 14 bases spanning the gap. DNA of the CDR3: TGTGCCAGCAGTTTAGTGGGGGGTTTAACGTTCTTC. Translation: CASSLVGGLTFF.

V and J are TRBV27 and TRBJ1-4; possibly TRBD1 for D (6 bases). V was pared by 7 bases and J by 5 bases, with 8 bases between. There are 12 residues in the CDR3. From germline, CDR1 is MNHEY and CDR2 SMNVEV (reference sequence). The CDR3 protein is CASTRGNEKLFF. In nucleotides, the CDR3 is TGTGCCAGCACCAGGGGCAATGAAAAACTGTTTTTT.

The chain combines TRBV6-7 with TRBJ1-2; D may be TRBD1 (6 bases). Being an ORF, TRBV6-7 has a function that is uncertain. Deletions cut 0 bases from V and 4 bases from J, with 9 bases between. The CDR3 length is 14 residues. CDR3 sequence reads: CASSYSTGLYGYTF. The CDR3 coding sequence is TGTGCCAGCAGTTACTCAACAGGGCTCTATGGCTACACCTTC.

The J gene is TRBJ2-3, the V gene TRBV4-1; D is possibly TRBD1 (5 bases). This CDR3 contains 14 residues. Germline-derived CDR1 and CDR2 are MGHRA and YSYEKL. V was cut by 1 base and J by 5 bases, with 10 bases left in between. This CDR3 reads CASSQGDRRDTQYF. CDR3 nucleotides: TGCGCCAGCAGCCAAGGAGACAGAAGAGATACGCAGTATTTT.